This T cell receptor (beta chain) was documented in a study of shared clonotypes between healthy human individuals. Germline V gene sequence: CDR1 LGHNA, CDR2 YSLEER. CDR3 length: 13 residues. V was pared by 2 bases and J by 3 bases, with 8 bases between. Comments on this clone: Its antigen is unidentified.

Study-wide findings and caveats: Relative to their counterparts shared across all four donors, non-shared clonotypes exhibited diminished generation probabilities.

Each sorted subset replicate got 200 ng genomic DNA, about 33,000 genomes. Original processing methods: In the immunoSEQ data, sequences were junction-only and lacked quality scores, so filtering differed. Clones were sequenced by immunoSEQ multiplex PCR, and TCRdb holds only the in-frame ones, with some missing. The DNA gave D and trimming, while V, J and clone size come from that table. The repertoire holds about 1 million clones, with approximately 68% as singletons. This sequence joins TRBV4-3 and TRBJ2-7; D ambiguous. The origin of this receptor is a young man in good health. The sample consisted of memory CD4+ T cells sorted from blood. Indicated subset: CD45RA-negative fraction. The CDR3: CASSQFSGYEQYF. For the CDR3, the DNA is TGCGCCAGCAGCCAATTTTCGGGCTACGAGCAGTACTTC.